This T cell receptor beta chain comes out of a study of T cell changes during pregnancy in multiple sclerosis. Germline V gene lookup returns CDR1 GTSNPN and CDR2 SVGIG (reference sequence). CDR3 length equals 15 residues. V was clipped by 4 bases and J by 8 bases, with 20 bases between them. Using immunoSEQ multiplex PCR, the repertoire was profiled, and TCRdb retains in-frame clones only, with some absent. Of approximately 100,000 clones in the sample, almost 95% are singletons; the top ten hold approximately 0.97%. The chain couples TRBV30 to TRBJ2-2; D is ambiguous. The sequence derives from a female donor with multiple sclerosis, enrolled in a pregnancy study. The material sequenced was peripheral blood, taken before pregnancy. Here the CDR3 DNA reads TGTGCCTGGAAACCACGAACCATCACCGCGGGGGAGCTGTTTTTT. This translates into CAWKPRTITAGELFF.